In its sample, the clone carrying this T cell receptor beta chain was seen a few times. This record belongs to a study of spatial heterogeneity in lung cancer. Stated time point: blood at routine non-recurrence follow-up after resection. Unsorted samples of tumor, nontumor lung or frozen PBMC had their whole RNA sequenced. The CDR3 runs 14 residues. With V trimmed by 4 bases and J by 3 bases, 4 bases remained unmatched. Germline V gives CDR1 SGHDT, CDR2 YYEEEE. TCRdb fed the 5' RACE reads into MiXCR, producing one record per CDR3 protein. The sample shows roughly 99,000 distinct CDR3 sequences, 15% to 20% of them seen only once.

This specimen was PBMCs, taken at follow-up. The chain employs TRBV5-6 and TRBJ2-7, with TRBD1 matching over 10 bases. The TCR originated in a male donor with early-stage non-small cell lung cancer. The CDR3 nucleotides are TGTGCCAGCAGCCCGACAGGGGGCCTCTACGAGCAGTACTTC. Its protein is CASSPTGGLYEQYF.